These 11 T cell receptor beta chains share one sample of origin, sequenced in a study of blood T cell repertoires in COVID-19. The data were produced by immunoSEQ multiplex PCR, yet TCRdb's version contains in-frame clones alone and is incomplete. The top ten hold roughly 6.8% of the sample, which has roughly 170,000 clones, less than 85% seen once. Sequencing was done on a sample of peripheral blood. The receptors shown here come from a human donor in a cohort sampled during active COVID-19.

The V and J genes are TRBV7-8 and TRBJ2-2; the D gene is possibly TRBD2 (5 bases). Germline lookup yields CDR1 SGHVS and CDR2 FQNEAQ. This CDR3 is 15 amino acids long. V was cut by 3 bases and J by 3 bases, with 11 bases left in between. CDR3 DNA sequence: TGTGCCAGCAGCTTCGCCGGACTTTACACCGGGGAGCTGTTTTTT. Translating gives CASSFAGLYTGELFF.

The chain joins TRBV4-1 to TRBJ2-6; D unclear. Germline CDR1 reads MGHRA; CDR2 reads YSYEKL. V lost 4 bases and J 0 bases, leaving 10 bases between the germline ends. The CDR3 has 16 residues. CDR3 in DNA: TGCGCCAGCAGCCCCTCCGGTGGCTCTGGGGCCAACGTCCTGACTTTC. This encodes CASSPSGGSGANVLTF.

The chain is built from TRBV12-5 and TRBJ2-3, with 9 bases aligning to TRBD2. Trimming removed 0 bases from V and 4 bases from J; junction bases left unmatched: 8. From germline, CDR1 is LGHNT and CDR2 FRNRAP. The CDR3 is made up of 17 amino acids. The CDR3 is CASGLVSSSGGPDTQYF. For the CDR3, the DNA is TGTGCTAGTGGTTTGGTATCCTCGAGCGGGGGGCCAGATACGCAGTATTTT.

This chain links TRBV3-1 (or the pseudogene TRBV3-2) with TRBJ1-2, with D perhaps TRBD1 (5 bases). Germline CDR1 LGHDT, CDR2 YNNKEL (reference sequence). The CDR3 totals 16 residues. Deletions cut 0 bases from V and 7 bases from J, with 18 bases between. CDR3 DNA sequence: TGTGCCAGCAGCCAAGATCTTGTTCCCAGGGATGTTGGCTACACCTTC. The encoded protein is CASSQDLVPRDVGYTF.

A few counts support this clone. The J gene is TRBJ1-5, the V gene TRBV6-6; 10 nucleotides match TRBD1. V gave up 7 bases and J gave up 5 bases; unmatched junction bases: 11. CDR3 size: 16 residues. Germline CDR1 is MNHNY and CDR2 is SVGAGI (reference sequence). The CDR3 bases are TGTGCCAGCACCAAAGGAACCGGGACAGGGGATCAGCCCCAGCATTTT. Amino acids: CASTKGTGTGDQPQHF.

The CDR3: CASSMTRDRGSMSNQPQHF. The CDR3 DNA reads TGTGCCAGTAGTATGACTAGGGACAGGGGGTCTATGAGCAATCAGCCCCAGCATTTT. The V call is TRBV19, the J call TRBJ1-5; TRBD1 matches at 11 bases. The CDR3 is 19 amino acids. The V gene end was trimmed by 3 bases and the J gene end by 1 base; junction bases not matched to a gene: 11. CDR1 is LNHDA and CDR2 is SQIVND in the germline V gene (reference sequence).

The V call is TRBV30, the J call TRBJ2-7; 8 nucleotides agree with TRBD2. This CDR3 is 17 amino acids long. The ends lost 1 base at V and 0 bases at J; junction bases unmatched: 11. Germline values: CDR1 GTSNPN, CDR2 SVGIG (reference sequence). Here the CDR3 reads CAWSARIAGTTSYEQYF. As DNA, the CDR3 is TGTGCCTGGAGTGCACGCATAGCGGGGACGACCTCCTACGAGCAGTACTTC.

V is TRBV9 and J is TRBJ1-3; TRBD1 matches at 8 bases. The CDR3 covers 13 residues. CDR1 is SGDLS, CDR2 YYNGEE, per germline. Losses at the gene ends were 4 bases for V and 7 bases for J; bases not matched to a gene: 4. The CDR3 region has the DNA TGTGCCAGCAGCTCAGGACAGGGCAACACCATATATTTT. It encodes CASSSGQGNTIYF.

The V gene is TRBV3-1 (or the pseudogene TRBV3-2), the J gene TRBJ1-2, with TRBD1 identical over 9 bases. This CDR3 spans 15 amino acids. CDR1 LGHDT and CDR2 YNNKEL come from the germline V gene (reference sequence). V dropped 2 bases and J dropped 8; count of bases not matched to a gene: 9. This CDR3 is CASSQPPGTGTGYTF. The DNA for the CDR3 is TGTGCCAGCAGCCAACCACCCGGGACAGGGACCGGCTACACCTTC.

The chain carries TRBV5-1 and TRBJ2-2; 8 nucleotides agree with TRBD1. The CDR3 consists of 15 residues. Trimming at V came to 0 bases and at J to 7 bases, leaving 5 bases not matched to a gene. Per germline, CDR1 SGHRS and CDR2 YFSETQ. The CDR3 DNA is TGCGCCAGCAGCTTGGGGACAGGGCCAAACGGGGAGCTGTTTTTT. Translating gives CASSLGTGPNGELFF.

The chain recombines TRBV3-1 (or the pseudogene TRBV3-2) with TRBJ1-5; 8 bases line up with TRBD1. Losses at the gene ends were 5 bases for V and 4 bases for J; bases not matched to a gene: 10. This CDR3 contains 16 residues. Germline V gene lookup returns CDR1 LGHDT and CDR2 YNNKEL (reference sequence). The CDR3 protein is CASSDWAGGANQPQHF. The CDR3, as DNA: TGTGCCAGCAGCGACTGGGCAGGGGGCGCGAATCAGCCCCAGCATTTT.